This T cell receptor beta chain was recorded in a study of PD-L1 blockade in urothelial cancer. Study-wide context: Patients with male sex and bladder-origin urothelial cancer accounted for most of the 29 enrolled. Before enrollment, 0 to 3 chemotherapy regimens had been given to patients. When blood samples were assessed, the median T cell count was around 140,000.

The protocol was immunoSEQ multiplex PCR, while the TCRdb copy is restricted to in-frame clones and leaves out a portion. The sample has under 130,000 clones; roughly 88% are singletons. Per germline, CDR1 SGHRS and CDR2 YFSETQ. The CDR3 runs to 14 residues. Trimming took 2 bases from V and 2 from J; bases not matched to a gene: 2. The chain uses TRBV5-1 and TRBJ2-7; 9 bases are a match to TRBD2. The clonotype originates from a man aged 45-60 years with urothelial cancer. Sequencing was performed on PBMCs, taken around atezolizumab (anti-PD-L1) treatment. CDR3: CASSFSGSPYEQYF. The CDR3 bases are TGCGCCAGCAGCTTTAGCGGGAGCCCCTACGAGCAGTACTTC.